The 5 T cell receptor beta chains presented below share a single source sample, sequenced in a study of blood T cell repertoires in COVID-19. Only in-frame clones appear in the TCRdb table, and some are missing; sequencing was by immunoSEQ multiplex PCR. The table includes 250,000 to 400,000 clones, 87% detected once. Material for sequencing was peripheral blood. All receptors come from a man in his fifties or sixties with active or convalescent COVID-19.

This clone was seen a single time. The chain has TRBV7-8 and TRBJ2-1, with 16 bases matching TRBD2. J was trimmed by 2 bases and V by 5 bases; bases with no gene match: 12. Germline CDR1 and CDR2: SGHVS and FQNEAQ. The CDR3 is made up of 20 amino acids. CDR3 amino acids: CASSPRLGTSGGGTYNEQFF. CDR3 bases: TGTGCCAGCAGCCCGCGGCTGGGGACTAGCGGGGGGGGGACCTACAATGAGCAGTTCTTC.

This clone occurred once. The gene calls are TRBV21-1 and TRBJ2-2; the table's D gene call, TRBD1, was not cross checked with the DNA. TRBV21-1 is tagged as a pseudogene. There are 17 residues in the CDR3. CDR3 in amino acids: CASIRRGDRGHTGELFF. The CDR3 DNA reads TGTGCCAGCATCCGAAGAGGGGACAGGGGGCACACCGGGGAGCTGTTTTTT.

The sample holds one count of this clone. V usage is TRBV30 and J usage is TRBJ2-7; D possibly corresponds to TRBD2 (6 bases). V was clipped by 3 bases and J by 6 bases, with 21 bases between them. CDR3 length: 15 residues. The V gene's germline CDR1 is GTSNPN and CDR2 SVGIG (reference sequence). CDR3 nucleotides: TGTGCCTGGAGAAAACTTGCTGAGGGCGGGGTCGAGCAGTACTTC. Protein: CAWRKLAEGGVEQYF. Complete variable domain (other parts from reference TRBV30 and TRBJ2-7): SQTIHQWPATLVQPVGSPLSLECTVEGTSNPNLYWYRQAAGRGLQLLFYSVGIGQISSEVPQNLSASRPQDRQFILSSKKLLLSDSGFYLCAWRKLAEGGVEQYFGPGTRLTVT.

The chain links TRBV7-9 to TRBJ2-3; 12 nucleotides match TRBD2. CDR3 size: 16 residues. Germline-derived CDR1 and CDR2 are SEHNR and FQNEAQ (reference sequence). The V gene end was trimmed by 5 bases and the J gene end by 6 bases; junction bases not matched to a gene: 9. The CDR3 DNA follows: TGTGCCAGCAGCCCTCCTAGCGGGAGGGCCAGGGATACGCAGTATTTT. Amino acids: CASSPPSGRARDTQYF.

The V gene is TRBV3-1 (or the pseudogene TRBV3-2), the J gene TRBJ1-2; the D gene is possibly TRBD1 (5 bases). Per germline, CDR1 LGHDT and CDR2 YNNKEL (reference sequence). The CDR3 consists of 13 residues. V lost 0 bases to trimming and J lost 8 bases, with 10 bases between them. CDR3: CASSQDSGVGYTF. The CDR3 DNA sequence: TGTGCCAGCAGCCAAGATTCGGGGGTCGGCTACACCTTC.